The present T cell receptor beta chain was sequenced within a study of T cells and copy number aberrations in small-cell lung cancer. Overall study results and limits: Sequencing artifacts are a known risk, since all specimens were formalin-fixed paraffin-embedded. Versus adjacent lung, tumor T-cell richness and clonality were lower; density nonsignificantly.

All donors had upfront surgery without preoperative chemotherapy, radiotherapy or any immunotherapy. A note on this clone: Its antigen is unknown.

Clones were read by immunoSEQ multiplex PCR, and TCRdb kept only the in-frame ones, dropping some. The sample has 9,000 to 10,000 clones, about 80% seen once. The receptor was isolated from a man aged 55 to 70 with small cell lung cancer. Sequencing was carried out using normal tissue next to the tumor.

Here the CDR3 reads CASGLRLSSAGQETQYF. CDR3 DNA: TGTGCTAGTGGTTTGCGGCTCTCCTCGGCGGGGCAAGAGACCCAGTACTTC. The chain carries TRBV12-5 and TRBJ2-5, with D possibly being TRBD2 (6 bases). The germline CDR1 and CDR2 sequences are LGHNT and FRNRAP. The CDR3 has 17 amino acids. Trimming removed 2 bases from V and 2 bases from J, with 18 bases in between.